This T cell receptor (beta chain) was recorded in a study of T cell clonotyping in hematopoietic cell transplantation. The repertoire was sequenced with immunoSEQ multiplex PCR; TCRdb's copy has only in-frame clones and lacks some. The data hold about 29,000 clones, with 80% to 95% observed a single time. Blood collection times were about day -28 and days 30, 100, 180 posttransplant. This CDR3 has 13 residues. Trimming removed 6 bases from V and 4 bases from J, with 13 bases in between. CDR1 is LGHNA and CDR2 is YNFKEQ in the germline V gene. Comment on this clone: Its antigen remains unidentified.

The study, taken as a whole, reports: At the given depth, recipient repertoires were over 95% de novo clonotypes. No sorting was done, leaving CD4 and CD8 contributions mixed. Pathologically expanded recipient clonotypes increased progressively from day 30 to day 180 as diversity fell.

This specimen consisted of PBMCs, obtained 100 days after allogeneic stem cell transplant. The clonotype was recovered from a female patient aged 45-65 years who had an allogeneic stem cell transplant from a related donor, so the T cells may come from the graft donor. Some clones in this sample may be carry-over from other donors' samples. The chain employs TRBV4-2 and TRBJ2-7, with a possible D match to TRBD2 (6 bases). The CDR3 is CASSGTSMYEQYF. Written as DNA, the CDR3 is TGTGCCAGCAGTGGGACTTCTATGTACGAGCAGTACTTC.